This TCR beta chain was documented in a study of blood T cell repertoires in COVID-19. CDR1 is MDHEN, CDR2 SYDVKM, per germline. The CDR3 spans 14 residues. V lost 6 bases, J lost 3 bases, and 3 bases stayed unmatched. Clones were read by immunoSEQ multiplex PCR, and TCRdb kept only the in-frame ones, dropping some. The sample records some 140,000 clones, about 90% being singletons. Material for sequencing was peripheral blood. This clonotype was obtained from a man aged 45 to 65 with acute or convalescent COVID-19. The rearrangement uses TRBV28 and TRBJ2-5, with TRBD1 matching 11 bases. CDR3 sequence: CASSGQGAEETQYF. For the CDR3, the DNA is TGTGCCAGCAGCGGACAGGGGGCTGAAGAGACCCAGTACTTC. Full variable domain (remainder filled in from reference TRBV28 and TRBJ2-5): DVKVTQSSRYLVKRTGEKVFLECVQDMDHENMFWYRQDPGLGLRLIYFSYDVKMKEKGDIPEGYSVSREKKERFSLILESASTNQTSMYLCASSGQGAEETQYFGPGTRLLVL.